Listed here are 19 T cell receptor beta chains from one sample, sequenced in a study of blood T cell repertoires in COVID-19. Produced via immunoSEQ multiplex PCR; TCRdb's table is partial and in-frame only. The sample holds about 200,000 clones, just under 90% seen once. Sequences were obtained from PBMCs or T cells enriched from blood (not recorded which). Receptor source: a woman aged 25 to 39 with acute COVID-19.

The rearrangement uses TRBV12-3 or TRBV12-4 and TRBJ1-1; D gene unclear. The CDR3 has 13 amino acids. V dropped 3 bases and J dropped 1 base, with 6 bases sitting between them. The CDR3 nucleotides read TGTGCCAGCAGTTTCCAGTGGAACACTGAAGCTTTCTTT. Protein product: CASSFQWNTEAFF.

The table lists this clone with a count of one. V gene TRBV9 combines with J gene TRBJ2-1, with unresolved D. The germline CDR1 and CDR2 sequences are SGDLS and YYNGEE. The CDR3 consists of 13 residues. V shed 0 bases and J shed 6 bases, with 7 bases lying between them. The CDR3: CASSVGPTNEQFF. The CDR3 DNA follows: TGTGCCAGCAGCGTAGGGCCCACCAATGAGCAGTTCTTC.

The chain is built from TRBV15 and TRBJ2-5, with 8 bases aligning to TRBD1. The germline gives CDR1 LNHNV, CDR2 YYDKDF (reference sequence). The CDR3 is 13 amino acids. J gave up 5 bases and V 5 bases, and 4 bases lay outside the gene matches. In nucleotides, the CDR3 is TGTGCCACCAGCCCAGGGGGCAAGGAGACCCAGTACTTC. Amino acids: CATSPGGKETQYF.

The chain carries TRBV12-3 or TRBV12-4 and TRBJ2-7; TRBD1 might be the D (5 bases). V was clipped by 3 bases and J by 1 base, with 7 bases between them. This CDR3 has 13 residues. The CDR3 bases are TGTGCCAGCAGTTTTCAGGGATCCTACGAGCAGTACTTC. Encoded protein: CASSFQGSYEQYF.

This rearrangement joins TRBV11-2 to TRBJ2-5, with a possible D match to TRBD1 (5 bases). The CDR3 runs to 16 residues. In germline, CDR1 is SGHAT, CDR2 FQNNGV. The V end lost 0 bases, the J end lost 5 bases, and 16 bases lay between the germline ends. The CDR3 here is CASSLDLAGKKETQYF. CDR3 nucleotide sequence: TGTGCCAGCAGCTTAGATCTGGCAGGGAAGAAGGAGACCCAGTACTTC.

The V call is TRBV11-3, the J call TRBJ2-3; perhaps TRBD1 as D (6 bases). This CDR3 comprises 15 residues. Germline V CDR1 and CDR2: SGHNT, YENEEA. The ends were cut back, 5 bases at V and 3 bases at J, with 15 bases in the middle. CDR3 nucleotides: TGTGCCAGCAGCGCAAACAGGGTGGGGACAGATACGCAGTATTTT. It codes for CASSANRVGTDTQYF.

The chain joins TRBV2 to TRBJ2-7; 7 bases fit TRBD2. The CDR3 sequence is 16 residues long. The ends lost 5 bases at V and 3 bases at J; junction bases unmatched: 13. The germline CDR1 and CDR2 sequences are SNHLY and FYNNEI. The CDR3, as DNA: TGTGCCAGCAGTTCTACCCCCGGGACTAACAACTACGAGCAGTACTTC. This translates into CASSSTPGTNNYEQYF.

This chain connects TRBV7-2 to TRBJ1-4; no firm D call. Germline V gene sequence: CDR1 SGHTA, CDR2 FQGNSA. The CDR3 covers 14 residues. Trimming took 1 base from V and 4 from J, leaving 7 bases between them. The CDR3 reads CASSLDRSNEKLFF. CDR3 DNA: TGTGCCAGCAGCTTAGATAGGAGTAATGAAAAACTGTTTTTT.

CDR3 nucleotides: TGTGCCAGCAGCCAAGATCTGTACAGGGGTAATGGCTACACCTTC. It yields the protein CASSQDLYRGNGYTF. The V and J genes are TRBV4-2 and TRBJ1-2, with 7 bases fitting TRBD1. Germline-derived CDR1 and CDR2 are LGHNA and YNFKEQ. V dropped 0 bases and J dropped 6; count of bases not matched to a gene: 7. The CDR3 totals 15 residues.

This chain uses TRBV5-6 with TRBJ2-7; a weak D match, TRBD1 (6 bases). Germline V CDR1 and CDR2: SGHDT, YYEEEE. There are 14 residues in the CDR3. Trimming removed 4 bases at V and 1 base at J, with 12 bases between. The CDR3 DNA reads as TGTGCCAGCAGCCGGACAGAGAGTTCCTACGAGCAGTACTTC. It is translated as CASSRTESSYEQYF. Combining the CDR3 with reference TRBV5-6 and TRBJ2-7 gives the whole variable domain DAGVTQSPTHLIKTRGQQVTLRCSPKSGHDTVSWYQQALGQGPQFIFQYYEEEERQRGNFPDRFSGHQFPNYSSELNVNALLLGDSALYLCASSRTESSYEQYFGPGTRLTVT.

The J gene is TRBJ2-5, the V gene TRBV11-2, with 9 bases aligning to TRBD2. The CDR3 has 16 residues. Germline V gene data show CDR1 as SGHAT and CDR2 as FQNNGV. V was clipped by 2 bases and J by 4 bases; unmatched bases: 8. CDR3 DNA: TGTGCCAGCAGCTTACTAGCGGGGACGTCCCGAGAGACCCAGTACTTC. It encodes CASSLLAGTSRETQYF.

As for this clone: This specimen includes other DNA sequences encoding the same CDR3. The chain links TRBV18 to TRBJ2-7, with 8 positions matching TRBD2. The CDR3 has 14 amino acids. The V segment lost 6 bases and the J segment 2 bases; nucleotides outside the gene matches: 6. CDR1 is KGHSH, CDR2 LQKENI, per germline. This chain's CDR3 is CASSPSGGAYEQYF. The CDR3 DNA follows: TGTGCCAGCTCTCCCAGCGGGGGTGCCTACGAGCAGTACTTC.

V and J are TRBV10-1 and TRBJ1-1; TRBD1 agrees at 10 bases. Germline CDR1 WNHNN, CDR2 SYGVQD (reference sequence). The length of the CDR3 is 20 residues. Losses at the gene ends were 3 bases for V and 1 base for J; bases not matched to a gene: 17. The CDR3 protein is CASSEKSEYIWDRGNTEAFF. The CDR3, as DNA: TGCGCCAGCAGTGAAAAATCGGAATACATCTGGGACAGGGGGAACACTGAAGCTTTCTTT.

The chain has TRBV6-5 and TRBJ1-2; possible D gene TRBD1, 5 bases. Per germline, CDR1 MNHEY and CDR2 SVGAGI. V was shortened by 6 bases and J by 2 bases, with 10 bases between the two germline ends. This CDR3 is built from 13 residues. The CDR3 sequence is CASRVDSNYGYTF. The CDR3 coding sequence is TGTGCCAGCAGGGTAGACAGCAACTATGGCTACACCTTC.

The chain carries TRBV3-1 (or the pseudogene TRBV3-2) and TRBJ1-6, with D possibly being TRBD1 (5 bases). In germline, CDR1 is LGHDT, CDR2 YNNKEL (reference sequence). The CDR3 runs to 15 residues. The V end was cut by 2 bases, the J end by 7 bases, with 12 bases between. This CDR3 reads CASSQIAGRNSPLHF. The CDR3 nucleotides read TGTGCCAGCAGCCAAATTGCAGGGAGGAATTCACCCCTCCACTTT.

The chain is built from TRBV28 and TRBJ1-1; D not certain. The CDR3 runs to 15 residues. Germline V gives CDR1 MDHEN, CDR2 SYDVKM. The V gene lost 4 bases and the J gene lost 3 bases, with 15 bases spanning the gap. The CDR3 protein is CASSSQRGGYTEAFF. The CDR3 nucleotides are TGTGCCAGCAGTTCCCAACGTGGCGGGTACACTGAAGCTTTCTTT.

V and J are TRBV29-1 and TRBJ2-7; D remains unclear. The length of the CDR3 is 11 residues. V lost 6 bases and J lost 3, with 9 bases in between. Looked up from germline, CDR1 is SQVTM and CDR2 is ANQGSEA. In nucleotides, the CDR3 is TGCAGCGTCTTAAGGAGCTACGAGCAGTACTTC. Translating gives CSVLRSYEQYF.

V usage is TRBV7-2 and J usage is TRBJ2-3, with 10 bases matching TRBD2. V dropped 9 bases and J dropped 7; count of bases not matched to a gene: 10. The V gene's germline CDR1 is SGHTA and CDR2 FQGNSA. The CDR3 contains 14 residues. The CDR3 DNA reads as TGTGCCAGTAGAGCGGGGGGGCGGAGGTATACGCAGTATTTT. This translates into CASRAGGRRYTQYF.

The chain is built from TRBV10-3 and TRBJ1-6; no clear D gene. CDR3 size: 13 residues. The ends were cut back, 2 bases at V and 7 bases at J, with 6 bases in the middle. Germline loops: CDR1 ENHRY, CDR2 SYGVKD. The CDR3 sequence is CAISETENSPLHF. In nucleotides, the CDR3 is TGTGCCATCAGTGAGACAGAAAATTCACCCCTCCACTTT.